A selection of T cell receptor beta chains follows, all from one sample in a study of blood T cell repertoires in COVID-19. Profiled with immunoSEQ multiplex PCR; TCRdb holds only in-frame clones, not every one. The top ten clones hold about 0.7% of a sample with 200,000 to 300,000 clones, nearly 90% of them seen once. The sample taken for sequencing was peripheral blood. Every receptor here comes from a human donor in a cohort sampled during active COVID-19. CDR3s include the opening cysteine and the closing phenylalanine or tryptophan. Fields, in order: D gene, V gene, J gene, clone size, CDR3 DNA, CDR3 protein. A D gene is named only where the DNA matches it firmly. Clone size is shown for a subset of rows, as once, few, many or a class of expanded clone.

>-|TRBV28|TRBJ1-6|-
TGTGCCAGCAGCACTGCCGGGACACTCTATAATTCACCCCTCCACTTT
CASSTAGTLYNSPLHF
>TRBD1|TRBV9|TRBJ2-7|-
TGTGCCAGCAGCGTAGAGGGACAGCACTACGAGCAGTACTTC
CASSVEGQHYEQYF
>TRBD1|TRBV4-3|TRBJ2-3|-
TGCGCCAGCAGCCAAGATGGGACAGGGGTGACAGATACGCAGTATTTT
CASSQDGTGVTDTQYF
>-|TRBV18|TRBJ2-5|-
TGTGCTATTGGGGCCCATCCGGGGGTTCGAGAGACCCAGTACTTC
CAIGAHPGVRETQYF
>-|TRBV20-1|TRBJ1-2|once
TGCAGTGCTAGTGACGGCGAACGAGGGCGGGGCTACACCTTC
CSASDGERGRGYTF
>TRBD1|TRBV5-6|TRBJ2-7|once
TGTGCCAGCAGCTTGGGGAGCAGGGGGCTCAACGAGCAGTACTTC
CASSLGSRGLNEQYF
>TRBD1|TRBV6-6|TRBJ1-2|-
TGTGCCAGCAGTCCCGAGGGACAGGGGAACTATGGCTACACCTTC
CASSPEGQGNYGYTF
>-|TRBV11-3|TRBJ1-6|-
TGTGCCAGCAGCTACCAGACAGATTCACCCCTCCACTTT
CASSYQTDSPLHF
>TRBD1|TRBV10-1|TRBJ2-7|-
TGCGCCAGCGGAGACAGGGGCGAGCAGTACTTC
CASGDRGEQYF
>TRBD1|TRBV4-3|TRBJ2-7|-
TGCGCCAGCAGCCAAGGACAGGGGGCATCCTACGAGCAGTACTTC
CASSQGQGASYEQYF
>-|TRBV6-5|TRBJ1-1|-
TGTGCCAGCAGTCGGTCTCGGGACACTGAAGCTTTCTTT
CASSRSRDTEAFF
>-|TRBV9|TRBJ1-1|-
TGTGCCAGCACGTACGGGGTGAACACTGAAGCTTTCTTT
CASTYGVNTEAFF
>TRBD1|TRBV9|TRBJ1-2|-
TGTGCCAGCAGTGACGGGACAGGGGACTATGGCTACACCTTC
CASSDGTGDYGYTF
>-|TRBV27|TRBJ2-7|-
TGTGCCAGCAGTCCAAGAACAGGGTGGCCCTACGAGCAGTACTTC
CASSPRTGWPYEQYF
>TRBD2|TRBV30|TRBJ2-5|once
TGTGCCTGGAGTAACGGGGGGGCCAAAGAGACCCAGTACTTC
CAWSNGGAKETQYF
>-|TRBV5-8|TRBJ1-2|-
TGTGCCAGCATCATAACAGGGCCCTATGGCTACACCTTC
CASIITGPYGYTF
>TRBD2|TRBV7-7|TRBJ2-1|-
TGTGCCAGCAGCTTAACACCACCGGGGGGGAGCTCCTACAATGAGCAGTTCTTC
CASSLTPPGGSSYNEQFF
>-|TRBV27|TRBJ2-1|few
TGTGCCAGCAGTTTCACAGGGAATGAGCAGTTCTTC
CASSFTGNEQFF
>-|TRBV6-5|TRBJ1-1|-
TGTGCCAGCAGTTACTCGAGGCAGGGCACTGAAGCTTTCTTT
CASSYSRQGTEAFF
>TRBD2|TRBV24-1|TRBJ2-2|-
TGTGCCACCAGTGATCCGTTTGGCGCGGGAGGAGACACCGGGGAGCTGTTTTTT
CATSDPFGAGGDTGELFF
>TRBD2|TRBV12-5|TRBJ2-1|-
TGTGCTAGTGGTTTAGCCCTGTGGGCGGGGGGGCACAATGAGCAGTTCTTC
CASGLALWAGGHNEQFF
>-|TRBV5-8|TRBJ1-6|-
TGTGCCAGCAGCTTCAGCGTCAGGGTTCATTCACCCCTCCACTTT
CASSFSVRVHSPLHF
>-|TRBV20-1|TRBJ2-3|-
TGCAGTGCTAGTTTCCCGGTGGGCACAGATACGCAGTATTTT
CSASFPVGTDTQYF
>-|TRBV6-2/TRBV6-3|TRBJ2-5|few
TGTGCCAGCAGTTACTGGCAGGCCCCGGAGACCCAGTACTTC
CASSYWQAPETQYF
>-|TRBV3-1/TRBV3-2|TRBJ2-7|once
TGTGCCAGCAGCCTCCCGACCTGCGGATACTCCTACGAGCAGTACTTC
CASSLPTCGYSYEQYF
>TRBD1|TRBV2|TRBJ1-2|-
TGTGCCAGCATTAGCGGACAGGGTGGCGGCTACACCTTC
CASISGQGGGYTF
>-|TRBV12-3/TRBV12-4|TRBJ1-5|-
TGTGCCAGCAATCAAAATAGCAATCAGCCCCAGCATTTT
CASNQNSNQPQHF
>-|TRBV10-1|TRBJ1-3|-
TGCGCCAGCAGGCCCGACAGCGTTGGAAACACCATATATTTT
CASRPDSVGNTIYF
>TRBD1|TRBV6-4|TRBJ1-2|-
TGTGCCAGCAACCGCGGACAGGGCAGGTTGGGCTATGGCTACACCTTC
CASNRGQGRLGYGYTF
>-|TRBV29-1|TRBJ1-2|once
TGCAGCGTCGAGCATGTCCGAGGGGGCTACACCTTC
CSVEHVRGGYTF
>-|TRBV11-3|TRBJ2-3|once
TGTGCCAGCAGCCTTGACTCCTTTGAGGGCACAGATACGCAGTATTTT
CASSLDSFEGTDTQYF
>-|TRBV12-3/TRBV12-4|TRBJ2-7|-
TGTGCCAGCAGTTTACGGGGCGGGGGCATGCAGTACTTC
CASSLRGGGMQYF
>-|TRBV6-5|TRBJ2-7|-
TGTGCCAGCAGCCAGGGGTTTACCTACGAGCAGTACTTC
CASSQGFTYEQYF
>-|TRBV3-1/TRBV3-2|TRBJ2-3|once
TGTGCCAGCAGCCAAGGCCCACTAGTATCCGATACGCAGTATTTT
CASSQGPLVSDTQYF
>-|TRBV2|TRBJ1-2|few
TGTGCCCTCCCTCAGGAGGGGTATGGCTACACCTTC
CALPQEGYGYTF
>TRBD2|TRBV4-3|TRBJ2-1|once
TGCGCCAGCAGCCAAGAAGCTAGCGGGGGTCACAATGAGCAGTTCTTC
CASSQEASGGHNEQFF
>TRBD2|TRBV5-6|TRBJ2-1|-
TGTGCCAGCAGCCCATTAGCGGGAAGCGACTACAATGAGCAGTTCTTC
CASSPLAGSDYNEQFF
>-|TRBV20-1|TRBJ2-6|-
TGCAGTGCCAGTCAGGGGGCCAACGTCCTGACTTTC
CSASQGANVLTF
>TRBD1|TRBV30|TRBJ1-1|-
TGTGCCTGGAGTGGGGGGACAGGGGCTCCTGAAGCTTTCTTT
CAWSGGTGAPEAFF
>-|TRBV30|TRBJ2-6|-
TGTGCCTGGAGTCCCCGATGGGGGGTATCTGGGGCCAACGTCCTGACTTTC
CAWSPRWGVSGANVLTF
>TRBD2|TRBV5-8|TRBJ2-1|-
TGTGCCAGCAGCTCCGAGACTAGCAAAGGCTCCTACAATGAGCAGTTCTTC
CASSSETSKGSYNEQFF
>-|TRBV11-2|TRBJ1-4|-
TGTGCCAGCAGGCGGAAGGGAGGGGGGACTGAAAAACTGTTTTTT
CASRRKGGGTEKLFF
>-|TRBV7-6|TRBJ2-2|-
TGTGCCAGCAGCTTAGTAGACAGTTCGCCGAACACCGGGGAGCTGTTTTTT
CASSLVDSSPNTGELFF
>-|TRBV10-3|TRBJ1-1|-
TGTGCCATCAGTGTAGGGGGTCAATCGGTGAACACTGAAGCTTTCTTT
CAISVGGQSVNTEAFF
>-|TRBV18|TRBJ1-5|-
TGTGCCAGCTCACCGCCGGGAAATAGCAATCAGCCCCAGCATTTT
CASSPPGNSNQPQHF
>TRBD2|TRBV24-1|TRBJ2-3|-
TGTGCCACCAGTGCAAGCGGGGGGGCCGGGAATACGCAGTATTTT
CATSASGGAGNTQYF
>TRBD1|TRBV19|TRBJ2-7|-
TGTGCCAGTACCCCGGGACAGAGTTTCAACGAGCAGTACTTC
CASTPGQSFNEQYF
>TRBD1|TRBV12-3/TRBV12-4|TRBJ1-2|-
TGTGCCAGCACCTATGGACAGGGCGATGGCTACACCTTC
CASTYGQGDGYTF
>TRBD1|TRBV19|TRBJ1-2|-
TGTGCCAGTTCAGACAGGGCCGTCTATGGCTACACCTTC
CASSDRAVYGYTF
>-|TRBV18|TRBJ1-2|-
TGTGCCAGCTCACCAATTTCGATGGAGGGCTACACCTTC
CASSPISMEGYTF
>-|TRBV7-8|TRBJ1-4|-
TGTGCCAGCAGCTCAGAGGGTATTAGACTGTTTTTT
CASSSEGIRLFF
>-|TRBV6-6|TRBJ1-5|-
TGTGCCAGCAGTTACCCGCCGGGAGTGGGGGATCAGCCCCAGCATTTT
CASSYPPGVGDQPQHF
>-|TRBV7-9|TRBJ2-5|once
TGTGCCAGCAGCTTGAGTGGAGGGGTCGAGACCCAGTACTTC
CASSLSGGVETQYF
>-|TRBV4-3|TRBJ2-5|-
TGCGCCAGCAGCCAAGATTGGGGCGGCGATCGAGAGACCCAGTACTTC
CASSQDWGGDRETQYF
>TRBD1|TRBV18|TRBJ1-2|-
TGTGCCAGCTCACCAGACAGGGTGAGGTATGGCTACACCTTC
CASSPDRVRYGYTF
>-|TRBV28|TRBJ1-2|-
TGTGCCAGCAGTTCCCTATTACAGGGTCCTGGCTACACCTTC
CASSSLLQGPGYTF
>TRBD1|TRBV6-5|TRBJ2-2|-
TGTGCCAGCAGATCCCCAGGGGGTATCACCGGGGAGCTGTTTTTT
CASRSPGGITGELFF
>TRBD1|TRBV7-8|TRBJ1-6|-
TGTGCCAGCAGCTTCCGTTCGGACAGGGGTAATTCACCCCTCCACTTT
CASSFRSDRGNSPLHF
>-|TRBV21-1|TRBJ2-1|-
TGTGCCACCGATAGGGGACAGGGATTGTCTGACAAACACCCGAAGCAGTTCTTC
CATDRGQGLSDKHPKQFF